The entry below describes one T cell receptor beta chain. Antigen: not known. V shed 7 bases and J shed 0 bases, with 10 bases lying between them. Germline loops: CDR1 MDHEN, CDR2 SYDVKM. The CDR3 has 15 amino acids. TCR beta CDR3 regions were amplified from RNA. First-round RT-PCR of the TCR CDR3 relied on the HTBI primer set. TCRdb independently ran MiXCR on the multiplex PCR reads; one entry per CDR3 protein. This table has 250,000 to 300,000 distinct CDR3 sequences, more than 14% appearing once. This specimen comes from a study of T cells in Graves' hyperthyroidism and ophthalmopathy. The overall study: Peripheral blood was acquired at first diagnosis, ahead of any therapy whatsoever.

Diagnosis relied on clinical symptoms, serum thyroxine and TRAb, thyroid ultrasound and orbital computed tomography. Study-wide findings and caveats: Blood also contained most expanded thyroid clonotypes above 0.001.

The source is a middle-aged woman with Graves' hyperthyroidism that later progressed to Graves' ophthalmopathy. Input material: blood. This chain uses TRBV28 with TRBJ1-6, with D perhaps TRBD1 (5 bases). The CDR3: CASKGKSSYNSPLHF. In DNA form, the CDR3 reads TGTGCCAGCAAGGGGAAAAGCTCCTATAATTCACCCCTCCACTTT.